The 20 T cell receptor beta chains reported below all come from one sample, sequenced in a study of blood T cells in healthy people across ages. A sample-barcoded 5' primer and a J-beta primer mix were used in a second PCR of about 6 to 11 cycles. One entry per CDR3 protein results from TCRdb running MiXCR on the 5' RACE reads. The sample lists approximately 600,000 distinct CDR3 sequences; about 54% were seen once. The material sequenced was blood. All receptors come from a man aged 55 to 70 in good health.

The J gene is TRBJ2-5, the V gene TRBV20-1; TRBD2 might be the D (6 bases). Germline V CDR1 and CDR2: DFQATT, SNEGSKA (reference sequence). The V and J ends lost 3 bases and 3 bases respectively, with 14 bases between them. The CDR3 is 14 amino acids. The CDR3 loop is CSASASEGKETQYF. Written as DNA, the CDR3 is TGCAGTGCTAGCGCTAGCGAGGGCAAAGAGACCCAGTACTTC.

This sequence joins TRBV20-1 and TRBJ2-3; 8 bases fit TRBD2. V lost 5 bases to trimming and J lost 3 bases; unmatched junction nucleotides: 7. Germline CDR1 is DFQATT and CDR2 is SNEGSKA (reference sequence). The CDR3 loop spans 14 amino acids. This CDR3 reads CSAPSGGGTDTQYF. CDR3 DNA sequence: TGCAGTGCTCCCAGCGGGGGTGGTACAGATACGCAGTATTTT.

The genes are TRBV9 and TRBJ2-3, with D unclear. V shed 0 bases and J shed 1 base, with 9 bases lying between them. CDR1 and CDR2 from the germline V gene are SGDLS and YYNGEE. The CDR3 has 15 residues. CDR3 bases: TGTGCCAGCAGCGTAGCAGCGCTACGCACAGATACGCAGTATTTT. The encoded protein is CASSVAALRTDTQYF. Full variable domain (outside the CDR3, taken from reference TRBV9 and TRBJ2-3): DSGVTQTPKHLITATGQRVTLRCSPRSGDLSVYWYQQSLDQGLQFLIQYYNGEERAKGNILERFSAQQFPDLHSELNLSSLELGDSALYFCASSVAALRTDTQYFGPGTRLTVL.

This clonotype was observed a few times. J is TRBJ2-1 and V is TRBV2; TRBD2 might be the D (6 bases). This CDR3 has 16 residues. V gave up 2 bases and J gave up 1 base, with 12 bases separating them. Germline V gene lookup returns CDR1 SNHLY and CDR2 FYNNEI. The CDR3 reads CASSESGQGSYNEQFF. CDR3 bases: TGTGCCAGCAGTGAAAGCGGGCAGGGTTCCTACAATGAGCAGTTCTTC.

This chain joins TRBV13 and TRBJ1-2; D uncertain. V was shortened by 3 bases and J by 0 bases, with 14 bases between the two germline ends. This CDR3 is 16 amino acids long. Germline CDR1 and CDR2: PRHDT and FYEKMQ (reference sequence). In DNA form, the CDR3 reads TGTGCCAGCAGCTTTAGGCGAGCCTATTCTAACTATGGCTACACCTTC. It yields the protein CASSFRRAYSNYGYTF.

The CDR3 here is CSVAGLPNNEQFF. CDR3 sequence (DNA): TGCAGCGTTGCGGGACTACCGAACAATGAGCAGTTCTTC. V is TRBV29-1 and J is TRBJ2-1, with 7 bases matching TRBD2. The V segment lost 4 bases and the J segment 5 bases; nucleotides outside the gene matches: 5. Germline assignment: CDR1 SQVTM and CDR2 ANQGSEA. This CDR3 spans 13 amino acids.

The CDR3 reads CASSQRGTSYEQYF. CDR3 coding DNA: TGTGCCAGCAGCCAAAGAGGGACCTCCTACGAGCAGTACTTC. The V call is TRBV5-5, the J call TRBJ2-7; D may match TRBD1 or TRBD2 (5 bases each). Trimming left V 4 bases short and J 0 bases short, with 11 bases between. CDR3 length: 14 residues. Germline-derived CDR1 and CDR2 are SGHKS and YYEKEE (reference sequence).

V usage is TRBV12-3 or TRBV12-4 and J usage is TRBJ2-4, with D tentatively TRBD1 (5 bases). The end of the DNA is better explained by TRBJ2-5, so the J call may be wrong. CDR3 size: 13 residues. CDR3 DNA sequence: TGTGCCAGCAGCGAATCAAACAGGGAGACCCAGTACTTC. It encodes CASSESNRETQYF.

This clonotype has just a few counts. The chain employs TRBV3-1 and TRBJ2-4; D is ambiguous. CDR1 is LGHDT, CDR2 YNNKEL, per germline (reference sequence). This CDR3 comprises 15 residues. V was pared by 3 bases and J by 1 base, with 10 bases between. The DNA for the CDR3 is TGTGCCAGCAGCCACGCAGCGACCGCCAAAAACATTCAGTACTTC. It is translated as CASSHAATAKNIQYF.

The V call is TRBV14, the J call TRBJ2-7; D remains ambiguous. CDR1 and CDR2 from the germline V gene are SGHDN and FVKESK. The CDR3 is 13 amino acids. The V end was cut by 0 bases, the J end by 4 bases, with 7 bases between. The CDR3 region is CASSQDHSYEQYF. In DNA form, the CDR3 reads TGTGCCAGCAGCCAAGATCATAGTTACGAGCAGTACTTC.

This clonotype came up many times. V and J are TRBV6-2 or TRBV6-3 and TRBJ1-5; 7 bases line up with TRBD1. Per the germline V gene, CDR1 is MNHEY and CDR2 is SVGEGT. V shed 6 bases, J shed 1 base, and the junction held 15 bases outside the gene matches. The CDR3 consists of 18 residues. The CDR3 is CASSRQRTGMGSNQPQHF. The DNA for the CDR3 is TGTGCCAGCAGCCGACAAAGGACAGGTATGGGGAGCAATCAGCCCCAGCATTTT.

The V call is TRBV2, the J call TRBJ1-2; 7 nucleotides align to TRBD1. V lost 6 bases to trimming and J lost 4 bases; unmatched junction nucleotides: 5. From germline, CDR1 is SNHLY and CDR2 FYNNEI. This CDR3 region has 13 residues. CDR3 coding DNA: TGTGCCAGCAGGGCAGGGGGTGCCTATGGCTACACCTTC. It is translated as CASRAGGAYGYTF.

The J gene is TRBJ2-1, the V gene TRBV13; 8 positions agree with TRBD2. Gene TRBJ2-7 matches the end of the DNA better, so the J call may be wrong. The CDR3 length is 15 residues. Germline V gene data show CDR1 as PRHDT and CDR2 as FYEKMQ (reference sequence). In DNA, the CDR3 is TGTGCCAGCAGCCCCCGACTAGCGAACTACAATGAGCAGTACTTC. This gives the protein CASSPRLANYNEQYF.

This clonotype was picked up one time. The chain combines TRBV29-1 with TRBJ2-3; weak D call: TRBD2 (5 bases). V was cut by 3 bases and J by 5 bases, with 9 bases left in between. This CDR3 has 12 amino acids. From germline, CDR1 is SQVTM and CDR2 ANQGSEA. As DNA, the CDR3 is TGCAGCGTTGATACCGAGGGAGATACGCAGTATTTT. This sequence encodes CSVDTEGDTQYF.

The CDR3 DNA reads TGTGCCAGCCTGGGACTAGCGGATTACAATGAGCAGTTCTTC. Translating it yields CASLGLADYNEQFF. This chain uses TRBV6-4 with TRBJ2-1; TRBD2 matches at 11 bases. The CDR3 covers 14 residues. The ends lost 8 bases at V and 4 bases at J; junction bases unmatched: 4. The germline V gene has CDR1 MRHNA and CDR2 SNTAGT.

V and J are TRBV7-9 and TRBJ2-1; D call uncertain. V lost 6 bases and J 10 bases, leaving 16 bases between the germline ends. Germline CDR1 SEHNR, CDR2 FQNEAQ (reference sequence). The CDR3 has 13 amino acids. CDR3 sequence: CASRRSQLGEQFF. In DNA, the CDR3 is TGTGCCAGCAGACGATCACAGCTAGGCGAGCAGTTCTTC.

The rearrangement uses TRBV10-3 and TRBJ1-6; perhaps TRBD1 as D (6 bases). Germline V gives CDR1 ENHRY, CDR2 SYGVKD. CDR3 length: 16 residues. The germline V and J ends were trimmed by 4 bases and 5 bases, with 15 bases remaining between them. The CDR3 nucleotides are TGTGCCATCAGTGGGGGTAAAGGGGGAAATAATTCACCCCTCCACTTT. This encodes CAISGGKGGNNSPLHF.

The CDR3 sequence: CASGLGLPQETQYF. The CDR3 coding sequence is TGTGCCAGCGGCCTGGGACTACCCCAAGAGACCCAGTACTTC. This sequence joins TRBV5-5 and TRBJ2-5, with 7 bases lining up with TRBD2. Germline assignment: CDR1 SGHKS and CDR2 YYEKEE (reference sequence). V was pared by 7 bases and J by 1 base, with 7 bases of the junction left unmatched. The CDR3 consists of 14 residues.

This clonotype appeared a few times. The chain combines TRBV10-3 with TRBJ1-2; unclear D gene. Trimming cost V 0 bases and J 5 bases, with 19 bases left between them. This CDR3 is built from 17 residues. Germline V gene sequence: CDR1 ENHRY, CDR2 SYGVKD. The CDR3 sequence is CAISESELGKERYGYTF. CDR3 DNA: TGTGCCATCAGTGAGTCTGAACTCGGCAAGGAGAGGTATGGCTACACCTTC.

The chain recombines TRBV20-1 with TRBJ2-1; D could derive from TRBD1 or TRBD2 (5 bases each). V shed 6 bases and J shed 6 bases, with 12 bases lying between them. CDR3 length: 12 residues. CDR1 and CDR2 from the germline V gene are DFQATT and SNEGSKA (reference sequence). CDR3 nucleotides: TGCAGTGCCTGGGACGCCCCCAATGAGCAGTTCTTC. Its translation: CSAWDAPNEQFF.